This TCR beta chain was found in a study of metastatic and nonmetastatic thyroid tumors. Across the study: The authors compared repertoires across blood and tumor or nodule tissue from malignant and benign thyroid patients. Overall study findings and caveats: Across blood and tumor, TCR beta diversity in malignant thyroid tumors was reportedly significantly higher than in benign nodules.

In the authors' workflow: For papillary thyroid cancer, a distant-metastasis classifier was constructed from CDR3 differences observed across clinicopathological groups. TCRdb re-called the PCR reads with MiXCR. Here the V and J calls rest on TCRdb's processing, not on the authors' analysis. The table has under 30,000 clones, less than 25% seen once. All patients reached thyroid surgery having received no treatment beforehand. By sample share, this clone is medium-sized (0.01 to 0.1%). Its antigen is unknown. Sequencing was done on a sample of blood. This clonotype was sampled from a female donor with papillary thyroid cancer or a benign thyroid nodule (not recorded which). Some clones in this sample may be carry-over from other donors' samples.

The CDR3 region is CASSLDRAGANVLTF. The CDR3 region has the DNA TGTGCCAGCAGCTTAGACAGGGCTGGGGCCAACGTCCTGACTTTC. V usage is TRBV11-2 and J usage is TRBJ2-6; D is perhaps TRBD1 (5 bases). Germline V gives CDR1 SGHAT, CDR2 FQNNGV. Trimming cost V 0 bases and J 2 bases, with 5 bases left between them. There are 15 residues in the CDR3.